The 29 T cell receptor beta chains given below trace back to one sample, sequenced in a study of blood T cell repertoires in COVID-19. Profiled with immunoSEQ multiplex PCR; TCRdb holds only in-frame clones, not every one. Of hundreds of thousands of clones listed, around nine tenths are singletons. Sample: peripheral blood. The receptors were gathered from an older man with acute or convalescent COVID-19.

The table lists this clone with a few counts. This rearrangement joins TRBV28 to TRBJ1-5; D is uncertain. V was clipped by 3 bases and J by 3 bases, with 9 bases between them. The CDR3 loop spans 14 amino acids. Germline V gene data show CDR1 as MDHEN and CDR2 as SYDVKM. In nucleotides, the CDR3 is TGTGCCAGCAGTTTGTCAGAATTCAATCAGCCCCAGCATTTT. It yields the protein CASSLSEFNQPQHF.

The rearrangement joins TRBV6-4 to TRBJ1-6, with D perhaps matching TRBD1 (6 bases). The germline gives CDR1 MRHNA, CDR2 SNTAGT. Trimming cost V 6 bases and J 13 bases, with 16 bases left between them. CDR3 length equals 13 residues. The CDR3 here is CASRTGPGAPLHF. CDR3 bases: TGTGCCAGCAGGACAGGCCCCGGGGCTCCCCTCCACTTT.

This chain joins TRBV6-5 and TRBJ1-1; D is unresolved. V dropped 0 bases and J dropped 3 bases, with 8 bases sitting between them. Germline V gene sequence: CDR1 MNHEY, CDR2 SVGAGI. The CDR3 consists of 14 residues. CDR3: CASSYSNGDTEAFF. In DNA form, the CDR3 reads TGTGCCAGCAGTTACTCTAACGGGGACACTGAAGCTTTCTTT.

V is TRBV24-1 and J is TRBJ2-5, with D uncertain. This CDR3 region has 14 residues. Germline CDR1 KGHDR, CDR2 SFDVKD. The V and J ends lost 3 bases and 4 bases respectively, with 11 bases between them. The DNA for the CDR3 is TGTGCCACCAGTGATCCTATTTCCCCAGAGACCCAGTACTTC. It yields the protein CATSDPISPETQYF.

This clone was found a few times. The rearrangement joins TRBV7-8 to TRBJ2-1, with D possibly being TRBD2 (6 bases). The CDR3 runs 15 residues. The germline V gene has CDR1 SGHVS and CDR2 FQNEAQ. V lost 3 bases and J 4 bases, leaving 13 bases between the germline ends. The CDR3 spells CASSFRGKGYNEQFF. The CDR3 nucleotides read TGTGCCAGCAGCTTTCGGGGGAAGGGGTACAATGAGCAGTTCTTC.

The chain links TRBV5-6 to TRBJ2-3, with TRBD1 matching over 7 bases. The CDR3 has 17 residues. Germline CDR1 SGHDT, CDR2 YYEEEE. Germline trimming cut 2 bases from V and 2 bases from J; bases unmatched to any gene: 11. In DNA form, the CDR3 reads TGTGCCAGCAGCTTATTCACCGGGACAGCAGTCACAGATACGCAGTATTTT. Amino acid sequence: CASSLFTGTAVTDTQYF.

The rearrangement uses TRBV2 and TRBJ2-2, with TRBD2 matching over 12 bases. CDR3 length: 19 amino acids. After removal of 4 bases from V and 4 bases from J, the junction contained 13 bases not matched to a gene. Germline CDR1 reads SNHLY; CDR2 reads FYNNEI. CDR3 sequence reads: CASSVGLAGGIAATGELFF. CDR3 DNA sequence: TGTGCCAGCAGTGTGGGGCTAGCGGGAGGGATTGCGGCCACCGGGGAGCTGTTTTTT.

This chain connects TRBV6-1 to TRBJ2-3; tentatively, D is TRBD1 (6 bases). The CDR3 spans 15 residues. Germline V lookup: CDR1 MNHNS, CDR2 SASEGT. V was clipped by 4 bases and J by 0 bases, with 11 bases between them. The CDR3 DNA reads TGTGCCAGCAGTGCCGGACAGACTAGCACAGATACGCAGTATTTT. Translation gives CASSAGQTSTDTQYF.

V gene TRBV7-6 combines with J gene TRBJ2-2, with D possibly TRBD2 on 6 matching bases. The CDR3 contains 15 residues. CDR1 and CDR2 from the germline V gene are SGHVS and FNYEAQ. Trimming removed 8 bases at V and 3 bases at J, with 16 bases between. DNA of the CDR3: TGTGCCAGCGGGTGGAGGGGTGAGGACACCGGGGAGCTGTTTTTT. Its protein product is CASGWRGEDTGELFF.

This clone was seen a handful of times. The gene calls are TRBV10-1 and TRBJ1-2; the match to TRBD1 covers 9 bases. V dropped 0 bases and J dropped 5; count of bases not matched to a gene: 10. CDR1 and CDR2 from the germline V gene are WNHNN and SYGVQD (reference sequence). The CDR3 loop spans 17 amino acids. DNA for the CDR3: TGCGCCAGCAGTGAGTCGATGGGGACAGGGCCCGATTATGGCTACACCTTC. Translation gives CASSESMGTGPDYGYTF.

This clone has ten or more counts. The CDR3 bases are TGTGCCAGCAGTGAATTAGCGGGGGGTCAACCCTACAATGAGCAGTTCTTC. Protein sequence: CASSELAGGQPYNEQFF. J is TRBJ2-1 and V is TRBV25-1, with 10 bases matching TRBD2. The CDR3 length is 17 residues. V shed 1 base and J 2 bases; nucleotides not matched to a gene: 5. CDR1 and CDR2 (germline): MGHDK, SYGVNS.

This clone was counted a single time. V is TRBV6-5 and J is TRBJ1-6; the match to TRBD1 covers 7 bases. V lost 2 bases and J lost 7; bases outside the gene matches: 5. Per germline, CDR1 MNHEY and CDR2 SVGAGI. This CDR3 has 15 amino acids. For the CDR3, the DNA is TGTGCCAGCAGTTACCACAGGGGTGGGAATTCACCCCTCCACTTT. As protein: CASSYHRGGNSPLHF.

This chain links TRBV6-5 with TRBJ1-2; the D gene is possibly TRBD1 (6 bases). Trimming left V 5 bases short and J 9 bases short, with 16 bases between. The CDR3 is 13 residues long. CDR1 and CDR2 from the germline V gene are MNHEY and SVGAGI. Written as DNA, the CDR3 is TGTGCCAGCAGTCCACCGGGACACCACCGCTACACCTTC. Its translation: CASSPPGHHRYTF.

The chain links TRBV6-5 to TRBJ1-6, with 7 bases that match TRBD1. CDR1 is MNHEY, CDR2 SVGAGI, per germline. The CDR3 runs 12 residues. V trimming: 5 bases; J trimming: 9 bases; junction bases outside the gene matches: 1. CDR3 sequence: CASSNRGSPLHF. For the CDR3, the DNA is TGTGCCAGCAGTAACAGGGGTTCACCCCTCCACTTT.

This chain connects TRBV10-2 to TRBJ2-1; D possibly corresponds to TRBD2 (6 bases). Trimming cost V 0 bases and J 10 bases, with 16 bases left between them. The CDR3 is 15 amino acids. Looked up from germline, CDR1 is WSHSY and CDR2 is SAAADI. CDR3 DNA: TGCGCCAGCAGTGAGTCTGGCGGGTCGGGGAGGGAGCAGTTCTTC. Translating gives CASSESGGSGREQFF.

CDR3 DNA: TGCGCCAGCAGCTTGGGGCCCTTCACTGAAGCTTTCTTT. Translated, it gives CASSLGPFTEAFF. This chain uses TRBV5-1 with TRBJ1-1, with no clear D. The CDR3 loop spans 13 amino acids. V was cut by 0 bases and J by 4 bases, with 7 bases left in between. Germline CDR1 and CDR2: SGHRS and YFSETQ.

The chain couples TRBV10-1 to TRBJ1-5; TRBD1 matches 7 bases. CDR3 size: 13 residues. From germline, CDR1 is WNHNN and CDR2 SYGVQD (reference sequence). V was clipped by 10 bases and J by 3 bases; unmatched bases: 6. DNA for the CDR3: TGCGCCACCATGACAGGGACCAATCAGCCCCAGCATTTT. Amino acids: CATMTGTNQPQHF.

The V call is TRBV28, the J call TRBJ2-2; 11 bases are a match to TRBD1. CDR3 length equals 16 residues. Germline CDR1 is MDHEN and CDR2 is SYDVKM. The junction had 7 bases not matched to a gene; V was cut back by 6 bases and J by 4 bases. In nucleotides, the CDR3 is TGTGCCAGCAGACCCTGGACAGGGGGCTTCACCGGGGAGCTGTTTTTT. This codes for CASRPWTGGFTGELFF.

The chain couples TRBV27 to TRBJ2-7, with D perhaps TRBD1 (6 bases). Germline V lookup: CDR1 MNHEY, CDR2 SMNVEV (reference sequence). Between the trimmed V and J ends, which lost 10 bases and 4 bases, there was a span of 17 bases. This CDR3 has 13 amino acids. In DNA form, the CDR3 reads TGTGCCACCCGGGACAATGGGCTATACGAGCAGTACTTC. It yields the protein CATRDNGLYEQYF.

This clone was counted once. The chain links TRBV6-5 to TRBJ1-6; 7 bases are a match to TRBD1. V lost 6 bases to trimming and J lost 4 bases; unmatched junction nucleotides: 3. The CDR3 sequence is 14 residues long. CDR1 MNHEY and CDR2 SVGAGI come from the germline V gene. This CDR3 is CASRNRGYNSPLHF. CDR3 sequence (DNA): TGTGCCAGCAGGAACAGGGGTTATAATTCACCCCTCCACTTT.

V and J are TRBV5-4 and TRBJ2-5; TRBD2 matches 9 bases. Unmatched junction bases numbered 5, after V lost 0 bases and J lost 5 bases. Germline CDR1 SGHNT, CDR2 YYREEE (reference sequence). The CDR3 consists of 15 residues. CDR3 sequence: CASSLGGGADETQYF. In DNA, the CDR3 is TGTGCCAGCAGCTTGGGCGGGGGGGCCGATGAGACCCAGTACTTC.

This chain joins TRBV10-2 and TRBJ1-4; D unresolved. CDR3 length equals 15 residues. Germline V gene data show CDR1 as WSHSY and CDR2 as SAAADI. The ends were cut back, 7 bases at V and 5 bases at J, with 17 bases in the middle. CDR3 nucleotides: TGCGCCAGCAAAAAAGAGGGCAGAGCAAATGAAAAACTGTTTTTT. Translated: CASKKEGRANEKLFF.

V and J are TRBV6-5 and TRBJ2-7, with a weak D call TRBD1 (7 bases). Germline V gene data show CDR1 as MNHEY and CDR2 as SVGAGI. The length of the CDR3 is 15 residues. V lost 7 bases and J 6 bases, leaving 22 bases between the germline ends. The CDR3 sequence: CASTTPGRQGSEQYF. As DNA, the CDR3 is TGTGCCAGCACCACCCCCGGGAGACAGGGTTCCGAGCAGTACTTC.

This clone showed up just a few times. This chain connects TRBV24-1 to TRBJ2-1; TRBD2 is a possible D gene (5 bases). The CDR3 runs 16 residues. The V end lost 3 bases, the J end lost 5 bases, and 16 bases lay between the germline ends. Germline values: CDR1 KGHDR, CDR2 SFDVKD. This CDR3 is CATSDRGRESHNEQFF. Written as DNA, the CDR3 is TGTGCCACCAGTGATCGGGGTAGGGAGAGTCACAATGAGCAGTTCTTC.

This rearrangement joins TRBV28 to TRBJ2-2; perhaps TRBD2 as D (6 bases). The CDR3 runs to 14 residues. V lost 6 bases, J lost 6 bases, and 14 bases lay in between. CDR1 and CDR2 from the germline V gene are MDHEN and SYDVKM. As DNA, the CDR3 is TGTGCCAGCAGAACCAGAGGGGAGGCCGGGGAGCTGTTTTTT. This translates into CASRTRGEAGELFF.

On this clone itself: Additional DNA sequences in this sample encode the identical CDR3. The CDR3: CASSLQGNEQFF. The CDR3 DNA reads as TGTGCCAGCAGTTTACAGGGCAATGAGCAGTTCTTC. The chain employs TRBV12-3 or TRBV12-4 and TRBJ2-1; maybe TRBD1 (5 bases). The length of the CDR3 is 12 residues. V lost 2 bases and J lost 6, with 5 bases in between.

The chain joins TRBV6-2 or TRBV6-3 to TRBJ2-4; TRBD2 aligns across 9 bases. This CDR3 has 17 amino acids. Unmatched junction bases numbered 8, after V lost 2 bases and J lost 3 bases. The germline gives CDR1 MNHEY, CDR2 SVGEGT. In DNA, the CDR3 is TGTGCCAGCAGTTACCGGGCAGCGGGGGGCTACAAAAACATTCAGTACTTC. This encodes CASSYRAAGGYKNIQYF.

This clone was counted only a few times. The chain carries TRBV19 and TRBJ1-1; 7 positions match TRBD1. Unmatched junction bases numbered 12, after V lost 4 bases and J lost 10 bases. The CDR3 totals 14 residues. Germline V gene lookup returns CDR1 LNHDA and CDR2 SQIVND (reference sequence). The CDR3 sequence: CASSSPQGTGGAFF. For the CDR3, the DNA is TGTGCCAGTAGTAGCCCACAGGGGACCGGAGGAGCTTTCTTT.

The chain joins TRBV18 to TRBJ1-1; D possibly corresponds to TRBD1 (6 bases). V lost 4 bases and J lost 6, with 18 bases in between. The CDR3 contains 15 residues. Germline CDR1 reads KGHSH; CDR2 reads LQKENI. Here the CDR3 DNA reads TGTGCCAGCTCACAAAGGGGGACACCCGCCCCTGAAGCTTTCTTT. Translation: CASSQRGTPAPEAFF.